A selection of T cell receptor beta chains follows, all from one sample in a study of T cell repertoires in cytomegalovirus infection. These receptors' targets are unknown. In TCRdb, the reads were re-called with MiXCR into one record per CDR3 protein. The table includes about 470,000 distinct CDR3 sequences, approximately 46% detected once. Material: cultured PBMCs, obtained from culture after CMV antigen stimulation. The receptors were gathered from a human donor in good health (CMV status not recorded). Some clones in this sample may be carry-over from other donors' samples. Both conserved end residues are part of each CDR3. Fields, in order: D gene, V gene, J gene, clone size, CDR3 DNA, CDR3 protein. The D gene is left open where the match is weak. Not all rows give a size; the values are once, few, many and, for expanded clones, a class.

TRBD2,TRBV6-1,TRBJ2-1,-,TGTGCCAGCGGGCGGGGGTTCGCGTACTCCTACAATGAGCAGTTCTTC,CASGRGFAYSYNEQFF
TRBD2,TRBV7-9,TRBJ2-1,-,TGTGCCAGCAGACACGGACTAGCGGGACCTTCCCCCCATGAGCAGTTCTTC,CASRHGLAGPSPHEQFF
TRBD2,TRBV7-9,TRBJ2-1,-,TGTGCCAGCAGCCCCCCCACTAGCGCGCAGTTCTTC,CASSPPTSAQFF
-,TRBV12-3/TRBV12-4,TRBJ2-1,few,TGTGCCAGCAGTTTACGGGCTATTCCCCTACATCAGCAGTTCTTC,CASSLRAIPLHQQFF
-,TRBV6-2/TRBV6-3,TRBJ2-7,once,TGTGCCAGCAGCTGGCCCTCTTTAGGGCAGTACTTC,CASSWPSLGQYF
-,TRBV7-2,TRBJ2-3,-,TGTGCCAGCGCCCGCGGATCTGAGCGGGTAGTGCAGTATTTT,CASARGSERVVQYF
-,TRBV27,TRBJ1-5,-,TGTGCCAGCAGGAAGGGGATTTACAATCAGCCCCAGCATTTT,CASRKGIYNQPQHF
-,TRBV2,TRBJ2-1,few,TGTGCCAGTGGTCAGGATTACAATGAGCAGTTCTTC,CASGQDYNEQFF
TRBD1,TRBV6-1,TRBJ1-6,few,TGTGCCAGCAATGAGGGACAGGCGACAGGTTCACCCCTCCACTTT,CASNEGQATGSPLHF
TRBD1,TRBV5-4,TRBJ2-5,-,TGTGCCAGCAGCTTGGCCCCCAGGGGGCCCAACCAAGAGACCCAGTACTTC,CASSLAPRGPNQETQYF
-,TRBV10-3,TRBJ2-7,few,TGTGCCATCAGTGAGGGAGGCGGTAGCTCCTACGAGCAGTACTTC,CAISEGGGSSYEQYF
-,TRBV27,TRBJ1-2,-,TGTGCCAGCAGTTTTTCGCCCCCTTATGCCAGTGGCTACACCTTC,CASSFSPPYASGYTF
-,TRBV6-1,TRBJ1-2,few,TGTGCCAGCAGTGAAGCGCAGTCCTCGGAGTGGGTCTACACCTTC,CASSEAQSSEWVYTF
-,TRBV20-1,TRBJ2-7,once,TGCAGTGCTAGAATCGCGGGGGCCACCTACGAGCAGTACTTC,CSARIAGATYEQYF
-,TRBV7-2,TRBJ2-5,few,TGTGCCACCGAAAGGGGTGGGGGGGCACCGTATGAGACCCAGTACTTC,CATERGGGAPYETQYF
TRBD2,TRBV7-2,TRBJ2-3,few,TGTGCCAGCGCGGCGGATGCTAGCGGGAACACAGATACGCAGTATTTT,CASAADASGNTDTQYF
-,TRBV15,TRBJ2-1,-,TGTGCCACCAGCAGAGTTGCGTTTAGGGATGAGCAGTTCTTC,CATSRVAFRDEQFF
TRBD2,TRBV7-2,TRBJ2-3,few,TGTGCCAGCAGCCAGAGGCGGGGGGAAGATACGCAGTATTTT,CASSQRRGEDTQYF
-,TRBV6-5,TRBJ2-7,few,TGTGCCAGCAGTTACTACGGGTCGTTAAGCTCCTACGAGCAGTACTTC,CASSYYGSLSSYEQYF
-,TRBV10-3,TRBJ2-5,-,TGTGCCATCAGTGACCGGGACCAAGAGACCCAGTACTTC,CAISDRDQETQYF
TRBD1,TRBV11-2,TRBJ2-7,-,TGTGCCAGCAGACTCAACAGGGGGCCCTACGAGCAGTACTTC,CASRLNRGPYEQYF
-,TRBV2,TRBJ2-6,few,TGTGCCAGCATTAAGCCTGGGGCCAACGTCCTGACTTTC,CASIKPGANVLTF
-,TRBV7-2,TRBJ1-6,-,TGTGCCAGCAGCTTTAGTCGGGGGGCAGGGACCCTCCACTTT,CASSFSRGAGTLHF
-,TRBV27,TRBJ2-2,few,TGTGCCAGCAGTGGCACAGAAAACACCGGGGAGCTGTTTTTT,CASSGTENTGELFF
-,TRBV6-1,TRBJ2-1,-,TGTGCCAGCAGTAGGGCAACTTACAATGAGCAGTTCTTC,CASSRATYNEQFF
-,TRBV7-9,TRBJ2-2,-,TGTGCCAGCAGCCCGAACTACGGCGGGGAGCTGTTTTTT,CASSPNYGGELFF
-,TRBV30,TRBJ1-2,-,TGTGCCTGGAGAAACGAGGGAAACTATGGCTACACCTTC,CAWRNEGNYGYTF
-,TRBV10-3,TRBJ2-3,-,TGTGCCATCAGTGGGCGGGCCACAGATACGCAGTATTTT,CAISGRATDTQYF
-,TRBV6-2/TRBV6-3,TRBJ2-2,few,TGTGCCAGCAGCCCCGCGGATGGGCGGACCGGGGAGCTGTTTTTT,CASSPADGRTGELFF
-,TRBV7-2,TRBJ2-2,-,TGTGCCAGCAGCCCCAAACTAGCTGTCGGGGAGCTGTTTTTT,CASSPKLAVGELFF
TRBD1,TRBV6-2/TRBV6-3,TRBJ1-1,-,TGTGCCAGCAGTCAGGGACAGGGGCGTACGGCTTTCTTT,CASSQGQGRTAFF
TRBD1,TRBV20-1,TRBJ1-5,few,TGCAGTGCTAGGGCGACAGGGGGAAATCAGCCCCAGCATTTT,CSARATGGNQPQHF
-,TRBV5-5,TRBJ1-6,-,TGTGCCAGCAGTTTAGCGATAGGACCACCCCGTCTTTTT,CASSLAIGPPRLF
-,TRBV6-2/TRBV6-3,TRBJ2-2,-,TGTGCCAGCAGTAAATGGATAGCCGGGGAGCTGTTTTTT,CASSKWIAGELFF
-,TRBV5-3,TRBJ1-5,-,TGTGCCAGCAGCCCGGACCCAGGAGTACAGCCCCAGCATTTT,CASSPDPGVQPQHF
TRBD2,TRBV6-5,TRBJ2-1,-,TGTGCCAGCAGTTACAGGCGGGAGTTCAACAATGAGCAGTTCTTC,CASSYRREFNNEQFF
TRBD2,TRBV11-2,TRBJ2-7,-,TGTGCCAGCAGCCCCTACCGGGGGGAAGGTCACGAGCAGTACTTC,CASSPYRGEGHEQYF
-,TRBV4-2,TRBJ2-7,-,TGTGCCAGCAGCCAAGGGAACGAGGGGTACGAGCAGTACTTC,CASSQGNEGYEQYF
-,TRBV4-1,TRBJ1-1,-,TGCGCCAGCAGCCAAGGCGTCTCGGAAGACACTGAAGCTTTCTTT,CASSQGVSEDTEAFF
-,TRBV7-2,TRBJ1-3,many,TGTGCCAGCAGCGCCTACGGGAGGGTTTCTGGAAACACCATATATTTT,CASSAYGRVSGNTIYF
-,TRBV2,TRBJ1-5,-,TGTGCCAGCAGTGAAGGAGGACAGCCCAATCAGCCCCAGCATTTT,CASSEGGQPNQPQHF
-,TRBV20-1,TRBJ2-1,-,TGCAGTGCCCCTGTTCTATACAATGAGCAGTTCTTC,CSAPVLYNEQFF
-,TRBV2,TRBJ1-1,few,TGTGCCAGCCAATCCAGCGGGGACACTGAAGCTTTCTTT,CASQSSGDTEAFF
TRBD1,TRBV2,TRBJ1-5,-,TGTGCCAGCAGTGAAGCGCTAGGGACAGACTACAATCAGCCCCAGCATTTT,CASSEALGTDYNQPQHF
TRBD1,TRBV7-8,TRBJ1-4,many,TGTGCCAGCAGCGAAGGACAGGCTTATAATGAAAAACTGTTTTTT,CASSEGQAYNEKLFF
-,TRBV6-2/TRBV6-3,TRBJ2-7,once,TGTGCCAGCAGTACTTTCGGCGCGCAGTACTTC,CASSTFGAQYF